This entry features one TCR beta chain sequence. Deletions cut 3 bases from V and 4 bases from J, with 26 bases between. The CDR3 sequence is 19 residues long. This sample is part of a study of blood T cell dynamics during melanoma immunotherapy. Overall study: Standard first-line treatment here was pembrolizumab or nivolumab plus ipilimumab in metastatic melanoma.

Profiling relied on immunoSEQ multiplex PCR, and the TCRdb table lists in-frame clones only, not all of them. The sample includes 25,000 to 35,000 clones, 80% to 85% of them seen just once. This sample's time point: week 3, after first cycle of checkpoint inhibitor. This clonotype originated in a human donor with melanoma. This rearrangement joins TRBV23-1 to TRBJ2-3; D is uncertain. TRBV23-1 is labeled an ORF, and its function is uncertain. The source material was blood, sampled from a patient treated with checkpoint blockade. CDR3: CASSQVQKTRERAPDTQYF. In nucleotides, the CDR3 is TGCGCCAGCAGTCAGGTACAGAAAACCCGAGAACGGGCCCCAGATACGCAGTATTTT.